These 21 T cell receptor beta chains share one sample of origin, sequenced in a study of T cells expressing NK-cell markers. No DNA is given; TCRdb re-called the 5' RACE reads and lists each CDR3 protein once. Recorded for this sample: some 600,000 distinct CDR3 sequences. Sequencing was done on a sample of blood T cells: a sorted CD56 or NKG2C T cell subset, CD4+ or CD8+ T cells, or bulk PBMC T cells (not recorded which). The receptors were sampled from a man between 18 and 29 years old in good health.

J is TRBJ1-2 and V is TRBV12-3 or TRBV12-4. The CDR3 is made up of 12 amino acids. CDR3 protein: CASSPWPSDYTF.

The V gene is TRBV24-1, the J gene TRBJ2-1; TCRdb designates TRBD2, a call that cannot be tested without DNA. Germline V CDR1 and CDR2: KGHDR, SFDVKD. There are 16 residues in the CDR3. CDR3 protein: CATSDISGRAGDEQFF.

This chain links TRBV11-3 with TRBJ1-4; TCRdb calls TRBD1, which cannot be checked without DNA. Per the germline V gene, CDR1 is SGHNT and CDR2 is YENEEA. The CDR3 totals 16 residues. The chain's CDR3 is CASSQIGQATNEKLFF.

This chain links TRBV7-2 with TRBJ2-1; TCRdb's assignment of TRBD1 cannot be checked, as there is no DNA. This CDR3 region has 16 residues. The V gene's germline CDR1 is SGHTA and CDR2 FQGNSA. The CDR3 spells CASSLAGTGVDNEQFF.

The J gene is TRBJ2-3, the V gene TRBV7-2. The germline V gene encodes CDR1 SGHTA and CDR2 FQGNSA. The CDR3 loop spans 15 amino acids. This CDR3 reads CASSVLGASTDTQYF.

The CDR3: CSASPGQHSGANVLTF. V is TRBV20-1 and J is TRBJ2-6; TCRdb indicates TRBD1, and absent DNA this call remains unverified. The CDR3 spans 16 residues. Germline lookup yields CDR1 DFQATT and CDR2 SNEGSKA (reference sequence).

This rearrangement joins TRBV3-1 to TRBJ2-1; TCRdb selects TRBD2, and the lack of DNA leaves this call unchecked. The CDR3 length is 14 residues. CDR1 and CDR2 (germline): LGHDT, YNNKEL (reference sequence). CDR3 sequence: CASSPIAGGAEQFF.

This chain connects TRBV9 to TRBJ2-1; the D gene TCRdb calls, TRBD2, cannot be checked with no DNA. CDR3 length: 14 amino acids. Germline assignment: CDR1 SGDLS and CDR2 YYNGEE. CDR3 sequence: CASSRTLAGQSQFF.

The chain carries TRBV5-1 and TRBJ2-1; as DNA is missing, the TRBD1 call by TCRdb cannot be tested. The CDR3 runs to 13 residues. Germline-derived CDR1 and CDR2 are SGHRS and YFSETQ. The CDR3 sequence: CASSPGQINEQFF.

The chain has TRBV5-1 and TRBJ2-1; TCRdb's assignment of TRBD1 cannot be checked, as there is no DNA. The CDR3 covers 13 residues. From germline, CDR1 is SGHRS and CDR2 YFSETQ. The CDR3 is CASSFGAEAVEFF.

The chain links TRBV5-1 to TRBJ2-2; as DNA is missing, the TRBD1 call by TCRdb cannot be tested. Per germline, CDR1 SGHRS and CDR2 YFSETQ. This CDR3 spans 15 amino acids. CDR3 sequence: CASSLVGEVTGELFF.

The chain has TRBV15 and TRBJ2-4; TCRdb returns TRBD1, unconfirmable since there is no DNA. The CDR3 consists of 16 residues. Germline values: CDR1 LNHNV, CDR2 YYDKDF (reference sequence). The CDR3 sequence is CATSRWGESAKNIQYF.

The chain combines TRBV14 with TRBJ2-1; TCRdb returns TRBD2, unconfirmable since there is no DNA. In germline, CDR1 is SGHDN, CDR2 FVKESK. This CDR3 contains 15 residues. The CDR3 sequence: CASSQVAGAYNEQFF.

The chain carries TRBV20-1 and TRBJ2-7. The CDR3 contains 14 residues. The germline gives CDR1 DFQATT, CDR2 SNEGSKA (reference sequence). CDR3: CSARDRQPTYEQYF.

The CDR3 sequence: CASSSGWRATDTQYF. The chain recombines TRBV5-4 with TRBJ2-3; checking the TCRdb D call of TRBD2 is not possible without DNA. This CDR3 has 15 amino acids. From germline, CDR1 is SGHNT and CDR2 YYREEE (reference sequence).

The V call is TRBV7-2, the J call TRBJ1-5; without DNA, the TCRdb call of TRBD1 cannot be checked. There are 16 residues in the CDR3. The germline V gene encodes CDR1 SGHTA and CDR2 FQGNSA. The CDR3: CASAPGGGGSNQPQHF.

The V and J genes are TRBV11-2 and TRBJ1-2; absent DNA, TCRdb's TRBD1 call cannot be checked. Germline lookup yields CDR1 SGHAT and CDR2 FQNNGV. The CDR3 has 18 residues. This chain's CDR3 is CASSLGYRTEYTNYGYTF.

The rearrangement links TRBV10-3 to TRBJ2-3. Germline V CDR1 and CDR2: ENHRY, SYGVKD. CDR3 length: 11 residues. The CDR3 loop is CAISERDRQYF.

The CDR3 spells CASSEGDYYNEQFF. The chain couples TRBV6-4 to TRBJ2-1. Germline CDR1 is MRHNA and CDR2 is SNTAGT. CDR3 length: 14 residues.

This chain joins TRBV20-1 and TRBJ2-3. The germline CDR1 and CDR2 sequences are DFQATT and SNEGSKA (reference sequence). The CDR3 has 14 residues. CDR3 in amino acids: CSATPRENTDTQYF.

The chain combines TRBV12-3 or TRBV12-4 with TRBJ2-3; the D call of TRBD1 rests on TCRdb alone, since no DNA is present to check it. The CDR3 is 15 amino acids. CDR3 sequence reads: CASSSPRTDTDTQYF.